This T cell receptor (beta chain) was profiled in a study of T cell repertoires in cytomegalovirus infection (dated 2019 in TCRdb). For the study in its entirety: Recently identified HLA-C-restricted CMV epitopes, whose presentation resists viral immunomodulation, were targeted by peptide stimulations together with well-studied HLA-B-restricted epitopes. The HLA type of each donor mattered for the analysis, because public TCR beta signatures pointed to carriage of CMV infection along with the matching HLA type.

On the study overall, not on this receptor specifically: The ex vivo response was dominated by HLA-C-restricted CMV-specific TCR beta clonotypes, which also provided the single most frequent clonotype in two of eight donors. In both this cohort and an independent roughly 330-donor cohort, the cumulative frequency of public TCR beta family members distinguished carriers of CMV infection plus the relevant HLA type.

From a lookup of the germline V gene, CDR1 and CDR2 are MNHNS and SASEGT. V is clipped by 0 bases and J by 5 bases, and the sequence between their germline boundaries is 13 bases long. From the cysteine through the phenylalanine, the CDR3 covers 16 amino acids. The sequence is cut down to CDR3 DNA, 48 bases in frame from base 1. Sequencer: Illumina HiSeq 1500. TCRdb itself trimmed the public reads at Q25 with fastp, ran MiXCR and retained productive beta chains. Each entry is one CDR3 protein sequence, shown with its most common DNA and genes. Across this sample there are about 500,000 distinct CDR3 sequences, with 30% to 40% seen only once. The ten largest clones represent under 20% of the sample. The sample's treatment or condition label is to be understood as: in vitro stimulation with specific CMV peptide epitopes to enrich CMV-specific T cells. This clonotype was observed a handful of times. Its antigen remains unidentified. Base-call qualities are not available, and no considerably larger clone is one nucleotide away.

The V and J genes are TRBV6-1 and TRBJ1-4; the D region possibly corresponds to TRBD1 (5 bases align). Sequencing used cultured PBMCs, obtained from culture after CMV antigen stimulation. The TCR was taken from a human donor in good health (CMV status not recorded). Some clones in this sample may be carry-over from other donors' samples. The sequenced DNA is TGTGCCAGCAGTGAAGCGGGCAGGCGGGGGAATGAAAAACTGTTTTTT. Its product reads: CASSEAGRRGNEKLFF.